A selection of T cell receptor beta chains follows, all from one sample in a study of cytomegalovirus exposure and HLA in healthy donors. Method: immunoSEQ multiplex PCR; TCRdb's copy keeps in-frame clones and lacks some. The table records approximately 160,000 clones, about 88% of them present only once. The sample taken for sequencing was PBMCs. The receptors stem from a woman under 30 in good health and CMV-seronegative. CDR3s include the opening cysteine and the closing phenylalanine or tryptophan. The order of the fields is CDR3 protein, CDR3 DNA, V gene, clone size, D gene, J gene. The D gene is left open where the match is weak. The listing skips clone size in some rows; elsewhere it reads once, few, many or a size class.

cdr3_aa: CASSLVTRGRDGYTF; cdr3_nt: TGCGCCAGCAGCTTAGTAACCAGGGGGCGCGATGGCTACACCTTC; v_call: TRBV5-1; clone_size: few; d_call: TRBD1; j_call: TRBJ1-2
cdr3_aa: CSAVAGQGADTQYF; cdr3_nt: TGCAGCGCAGTAGCGGGGCAGGGCGCAGATACGCAGTATTTT; v_call: TRBV29-1; clone_size: once; d_call: TRBD2; j_call: TRBJ2-3
cdr3_aa: CAISEDSRSYNEQFF; cdr3_nt: TGTGCCATCAGTGAAGACTCTCGCTCCTACAATGAGCAGTTCTTC; v_call: TRBV10-3; clone_size: NA; d_call: NA; j_call: TRBJ2-1
cdr3_aa: CASSVGGRPSGNTIYF; cdr3_nt: TGTGCCAGCAGCGTAGGGGGGCGACCCTCTGGAAACACCATATATTTT; v_call: TRBV9; clone_size: NA; d_call: NA; j_call: TRBJ1-3
cdr3_aa: CASSQNGDEQYF; cdr3_nt: TGCGCCAGCAGCCAAAATGGAGACGAGCAGTACTTC; v_call: TRBV4-1; clone_size: few; d_call: NA; j_call: TRBJ2-7
cdr3_aa: CASSSTSRGYSNQPQHF; cdr3_nt: TGTGCCAGCAGTTCGACCAGCCGGGGGTATAGCAATCAGCCCCAGCATTTT; v_call: TRBV28; clone_size: NA; d_call: NA; j_call: TRBJ1-5
cdr3_aa: CASSQAGAFGQPQHF; cdr3_nt: TGTGCCAGCAGCCAAGCAGGGGCCTTCGGTCAGCCCCAGCATTTT; v_call: TRBV2; clone_size: NA; d_call: NA; j_call: TRBJ1-5
cdr3_aa: CASSHTRSGGGGYTF; cdr3_nt: TGCGCCAGCAGCCACACCCGAAGTGGGGGCGGCGGCTACACCTTC; v_call: TRBV4-1; clone_size: NA; d_call: NA; j_call: TRBJ1-2
cdr3_aa: CAWSGRDTSFKVFF; cdr3_nt: TGTGCCTGGAGTGGAAGGGACACCTCTTTCAAAGTGTTTTTT; v_call: TRBV30; clone_size: NA; d_call: NA; j_call: TRBJ2-2
cdr3_aa: CASSIGTGTLSNQPQHF; cdr3_nt: TGTGCCAGTAGTATCGGTACCGGGACACTTAGCAATCAGCCCCAGCATTTT; v_call: TRBV19; clone_size: NA; d_call: NA; j_call: TRBJ1-5
cdr3_aa: CASSIRDRGLDTQYF; cdr3_nt: TGTGCCAGCAGCATACGGGACAGGGGGCTAGATACGCAGTATTTT; v_call: TRBV5-4; clone_size: NA; d_call: TRBD1; j_call: TRBJ2-3
cdr3_aa: CASGLGFRTGFSGNTIYF; cdr3_nt: TGTGCTAGTGGTTTGGGGTTCAGGACAGGGTTCTCTGGAAACACCATATATTTT; v_call: TRBV12-5; clone_size: NA; d_call: TRBD1; j_call: TRBJ1-3
cdr3_aa: CASSFGQGNTGELFF; cdr3_nt: TGTGCCAGCAGCTTTGGACAGGGTAACACCGGGGAGCTGTTTTTT; v_call: TRBV11-3; clone_size: NA; d_call: TRBD1; j_call: TRBJ2-2
cdr3_aa: CASLNRVGEKLFF; cdr3_nt: TGTGCCAGCCTCAACAGGGTCGGTGAAAAACTGTTTTTT; v_call: TRBV19; clone_size: NA; d_call: NA; j_call: TRBJ1-4
cdr3_aa: CATSRTLTGAGETQYF; cdr3_nt: TGTGCCACCAGCAGAACTTTGACAGGGGCGGGTGAGACCCAGTACTTC; v_call: TRBV15; clone_size: NA; d_call: TRBD1; j_call: TRBJ2-5
cdr3_aa: CASSVAAGRNEKLFF; cdr3_nt: TGTGCCAGCAGCGTAGCGGCAGGTCGGAATGAAAAACTGTTTTTT; v_call: TRBV9; clone_size: NA; d_call: NA; j_call: TRBJ1-4